This TCR beta chain came from a study of T-cell memory formation after mild COVID-19. Across the whole study: TCR clusters showed largely donor specificity. Findings and limits, study-wide: Clones contracting across day 15 to 85 had a balanced CD4/CD8 profile; later expanding clones leaned CD4+.

The TCR alpha and TCR beta cDNA libraries, bearing sample barcodes and UMIs, were generated by 5'RACE using constant-segment primers. One entry per CDR3 protein results from TCRdb running MiXCR on the 5' RACE reads. This sample yields approximately 560,000 distinct CDR3 sequences, of which around 16% are seen a single time; roughly 7.7% belongs to the top ten. On this clonotype itself: Its antigen is not known.

The clonotype comes from an adult woman who had mild COVID-19 (a few samples of this study predate the infection). Cell type and time point are not known. The sequencing sample was made of PBMCs or a T cell subset sorted from them (not recorded which).

The CDR3 bases are TGCGCCAGCAGCGGGACGCAGGTAGACGGGGAGCTGTTTTTT. It translates to CASSGTQVDGELFF. The rearrangement uses TRBV4-1 and TRBJ2-2; D assignment may be TRBD1 or TRBD2 (5 bases each). Trimming removed 5 bases from V and 7 bases from J, with 14 bases in between. Germline V gene sequence: CDR1 MGHRA, CDR2 YSYEKL. This CDR3 is 14 amino acids long.